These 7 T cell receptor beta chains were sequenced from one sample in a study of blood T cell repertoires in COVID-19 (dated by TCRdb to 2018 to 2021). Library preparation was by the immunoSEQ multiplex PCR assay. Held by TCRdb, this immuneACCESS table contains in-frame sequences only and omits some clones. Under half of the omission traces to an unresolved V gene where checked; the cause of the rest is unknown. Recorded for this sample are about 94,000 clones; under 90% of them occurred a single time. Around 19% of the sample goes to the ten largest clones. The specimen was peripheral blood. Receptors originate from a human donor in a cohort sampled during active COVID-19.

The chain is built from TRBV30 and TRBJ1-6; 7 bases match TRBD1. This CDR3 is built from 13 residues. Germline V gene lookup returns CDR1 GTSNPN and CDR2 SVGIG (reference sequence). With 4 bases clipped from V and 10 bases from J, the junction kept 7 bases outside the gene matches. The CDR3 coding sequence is TGTGCCTGGAAGGCACAGGGGAACTCACCCCTCCACTTT. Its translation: CAWKAQGNSPLHF.

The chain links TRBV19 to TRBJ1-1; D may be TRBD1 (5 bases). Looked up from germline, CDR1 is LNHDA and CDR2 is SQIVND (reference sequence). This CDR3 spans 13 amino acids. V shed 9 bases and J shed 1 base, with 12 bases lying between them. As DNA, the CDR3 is TGTGCCAGCCGAGACAGACCGAACACTGAAGCTTTCTTT. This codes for CASRDRPNTEAFF. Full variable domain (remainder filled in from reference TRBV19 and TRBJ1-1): DGGITQSPKYLFRKEGQNVTLSCEQNLNHDAMYWYRQDPGQGLRLIYYSQIVNDFQKGDIAEGYSVSREKKESFPLTVTSAQKNPTAFYLCASRDRPNTEAFFGQGTRLTVV.

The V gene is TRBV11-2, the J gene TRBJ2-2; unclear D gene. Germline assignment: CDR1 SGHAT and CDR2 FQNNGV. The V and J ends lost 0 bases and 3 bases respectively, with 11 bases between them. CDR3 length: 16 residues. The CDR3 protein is CASSLDSRGHTGELFF. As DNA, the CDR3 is TGTGCCAGCAGCTTAGATAGTCGCGGTCACACCGGGGAGCTGTTTTTT.

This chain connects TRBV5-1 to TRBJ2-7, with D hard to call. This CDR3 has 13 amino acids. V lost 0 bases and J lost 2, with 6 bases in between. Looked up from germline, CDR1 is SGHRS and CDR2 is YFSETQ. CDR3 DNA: TGCGCCAGCAGCTTGGCGCAGGCCTACGAGCAGTACTTC. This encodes CASSLAQAYEQYF.

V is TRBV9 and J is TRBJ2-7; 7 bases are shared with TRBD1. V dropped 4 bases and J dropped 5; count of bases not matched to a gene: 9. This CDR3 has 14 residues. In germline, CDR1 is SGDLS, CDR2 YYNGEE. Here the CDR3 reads CASSPRSGGDEQYF. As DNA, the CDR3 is TGTGCCAGCAGCCCCAGGTCAGGGGGAGACGAGCAGTACTTC.

CDR3 in amino acids: CASSLAAVSGYGYTF. Written as DNA, the CDR3 is TGTGCCAGCAGCTTGGCGGCAGTTAGCGGCTATGGCTACACCTTC. This chain links TRBV5-5 with TRBJ1-2; D not certain. V was pared by 0 bases and J by 4 bases, with 13 bases between. The CDR3 is made up of 15 amino acids. Germline V lookup: CDR1 SGHKS, CDR2 YYEKEE (reference sequence).

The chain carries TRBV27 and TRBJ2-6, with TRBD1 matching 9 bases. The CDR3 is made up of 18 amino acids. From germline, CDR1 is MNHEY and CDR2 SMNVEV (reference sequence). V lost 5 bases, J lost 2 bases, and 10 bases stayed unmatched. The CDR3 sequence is CASSPRQGGTAGANVLTF. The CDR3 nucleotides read TGTGCCAGCAGTCCGCGACAGGGGGGCACCGCTGGGGCCAACGTCCTGACTTTC.